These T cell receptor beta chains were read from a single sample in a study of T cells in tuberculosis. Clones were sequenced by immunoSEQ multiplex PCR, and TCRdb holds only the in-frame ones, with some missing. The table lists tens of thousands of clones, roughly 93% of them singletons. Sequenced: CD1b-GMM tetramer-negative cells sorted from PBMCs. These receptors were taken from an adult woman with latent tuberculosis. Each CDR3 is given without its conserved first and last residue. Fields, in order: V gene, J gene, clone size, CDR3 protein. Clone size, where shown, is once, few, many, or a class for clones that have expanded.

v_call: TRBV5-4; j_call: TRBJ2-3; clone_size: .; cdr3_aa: ASSLSGGGADTQY
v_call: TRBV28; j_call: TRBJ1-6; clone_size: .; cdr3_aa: ASSRPGESDRGSHSPLH
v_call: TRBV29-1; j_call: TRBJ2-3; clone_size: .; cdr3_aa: SAPGLAGSTDTQY
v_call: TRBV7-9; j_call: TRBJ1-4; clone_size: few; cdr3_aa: ASSLSGFNEKLF
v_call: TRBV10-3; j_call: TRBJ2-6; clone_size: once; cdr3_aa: AALQGAGANVLT
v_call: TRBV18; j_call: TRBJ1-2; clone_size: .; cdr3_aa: ASSPTTDRGRMDT
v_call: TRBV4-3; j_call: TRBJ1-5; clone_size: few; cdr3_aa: ASSQDSGNQPQH
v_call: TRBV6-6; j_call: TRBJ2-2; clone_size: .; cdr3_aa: ASSPETLPGTGELF
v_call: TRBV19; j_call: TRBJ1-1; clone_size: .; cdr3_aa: ASSTLQGALTEAF
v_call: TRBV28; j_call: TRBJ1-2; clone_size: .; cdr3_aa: ASSPNPGQGTYGYT
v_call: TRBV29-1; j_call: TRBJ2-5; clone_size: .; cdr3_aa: SVEWGAETQY
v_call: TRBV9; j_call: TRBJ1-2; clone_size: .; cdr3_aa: ASSVATGGTLANYGYT
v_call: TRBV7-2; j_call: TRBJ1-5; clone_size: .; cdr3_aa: ASSPRGQLNQPQH
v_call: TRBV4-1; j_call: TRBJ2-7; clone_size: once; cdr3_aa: ASSQDLGQGGNEQY
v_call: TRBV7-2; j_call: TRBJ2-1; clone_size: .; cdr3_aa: ASSLGGGPPKLRQF
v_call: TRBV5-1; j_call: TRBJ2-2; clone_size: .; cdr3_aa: ASSFRTANTGELF
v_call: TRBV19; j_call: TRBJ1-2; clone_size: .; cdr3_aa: ASSMSMVGQVYGYT
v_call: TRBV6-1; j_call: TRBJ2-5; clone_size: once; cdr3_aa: ASTTGGAWETQY
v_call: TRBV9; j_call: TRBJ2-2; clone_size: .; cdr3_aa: ASSARGTANTGELF
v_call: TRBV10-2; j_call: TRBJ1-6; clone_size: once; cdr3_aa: ASGQVNSPLH
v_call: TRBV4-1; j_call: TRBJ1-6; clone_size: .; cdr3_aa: ASSQDRAGYNSPLH
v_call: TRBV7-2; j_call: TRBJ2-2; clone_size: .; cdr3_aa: ASSLAPGGTGELF
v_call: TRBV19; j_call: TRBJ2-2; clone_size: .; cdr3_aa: ASKGLAGVNTGELF
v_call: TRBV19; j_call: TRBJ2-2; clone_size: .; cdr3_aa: ASSHGRWELF
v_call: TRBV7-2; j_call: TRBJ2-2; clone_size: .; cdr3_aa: ASSDPGQSPTGELF
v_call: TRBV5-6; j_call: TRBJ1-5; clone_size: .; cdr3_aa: ASSLFTRDNQPQH
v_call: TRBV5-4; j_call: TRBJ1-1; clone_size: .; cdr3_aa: ASSLQGAAEAF
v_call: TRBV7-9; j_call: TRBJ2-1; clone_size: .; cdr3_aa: ASTLIAGISNNEQF
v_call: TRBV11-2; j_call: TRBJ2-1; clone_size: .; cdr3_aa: ASRRGQGSYNEQF